This T cell receptor beta chain was identified in a study of cytomegalovirus exposure and HLA in healthy donors. In this sample, this clone turned up a few times. The assay was immunoSEQ multiplex PCR, and TCRdb's table has in-frame clones only and misses some. The sample yields around 300,000 clones, 80% to 90% seen once. The germline CDR1 and CDR2 sequences are GTSNPN and SVGIG (reference sequence). The CDR3 sequence is 12 residues long. V gave up 1 base and J gave up 3 bases, with 6 bases separating them. The origin of this receptor is a woman between 18 and 30 years old in good health and CMV-seronegative. Sequences were obtained from PBMCs. The J gene is TRBJ1-2, the V gene TRBV30, with D possibly matching TRBD1 (6 bases). The CDR3 spells CAWSGGHYGYTF. The CDR3 DNA reads TGTGCCTGGAGTGGGGGGCACTATGGCTACACCTTC.